This paragraph reports one T cell receptor (beta chain). The table came from immunoSEQ multiplex PCR; TCRdb's copy has only in-frame clones and leaves some out. The sample lists fewer than 400,000 clones, 85% to 90% seen once, with 3.5% to 4.5% in the top ten. Between the trimmed V and J ends, which lost 1 base and 7 bases, there was a span of 16 bases. Germline V lookup: CDR1 SEHNR, CDR2 FQNEAQ (reference sequence). This CDR3 comprises 15 residues. The sample belongs to a study of blood T cell repertoires in COVID-19. Study details: Acute-phase and convalescent COVID-19 samples originated in the United States, Italy and Spain.

Participants were aged about 18 to 90 years, lived in some 23 US areas, and enrolled virtually. For recovered donors of Cohort 3, there were two negative PCRs, clearance, or symptom resolution. This TCR was recovered from a man in his thirties or forties who had recovered from COVID-19. The rearrangement uses TRBV7-9 and TRBJ1-2; D is perhaps TRBD1 (6 bases). The sequencing sample was made of PBMCs or T cells enriched from blood (not recorded which). The CDR3 loop is CASSLEGQGRGGYTF. The DNA for the CDR3 is TGTGCCAGCAGCTTAGAGGGGCAGGGGCGAGGTGGCTACACCTTC.